This TCR beta chain was captured in a study of blood T cell repertoires in COVID-19. In the study overall: The samples span acute and convalescent COVID-19 from the United States, Italy and Spain. T cells, B-cell-depleted T cells, or PBMCs provided the cDNA or gDNA that served as material.

Per the authors' pipeline: Reference gene primers were amplified, and this amplification served to estimate nucleated cell counts. Produced via immunoSEQ multiplex PCR; TCRdb's table is partial and in-frame only. The DNA was the basis for D and trimming; V, J and clone size are from that table. Of approximately 220,000 clones in the sample, around 87% were seen once. V lost 11 bases, J lost 3 bases, and 16 bases lay in between. The CDR3 runs to 13 residues. Germline V gene lookup returns CDR1 MDHEN and CDR2 SYDVKM. The chain joins TRBV28 to TRBJ1-2, with D possibly matching TRBD1 (5 bases). Sequenced sample: peripheral blood. The sequence derives from a man aged 60 to 75 with acute or convalescent COVID-19. CDR3 loop: CAVRPTDYYGYTF. DNA for the CDR3: TGTGCCGTGCGACCGACAGACTACTATGGCTACACCTTC.